This entry concerns a single T cell receptor (beta chain). As processed by the authors: Amplification from reference gene primers served as the basis for estimated nucleated cell counts. Generated by immunoSEQ multiplex PCR, the TCRdb table keeps only in-frame clones and is missing some. V and J calls plus clone size are reproduced from that table; the DNA served to infer D and trimming. Found here are some 460,000 clones, 70% to 90% of them singletons; the top ten hold almost 2%. CDR1 is SGDLS and CDR2 is YYNGEE in the germline V gene. Trimming at V came to 0 bases and at J to 5 bases, leaving 11 bases not matched to a gene. The CDR3 loop spans 18 amino acids. Enrolled through a virtual design, the participants were between about 18 and 100 years of age and came from about two dozen US areas. Cohorts were based on clinical histories the participants reported. The sample belongs to a study of blood T cell repertoires in COVID-19. Study information: COVID-19 samples, acute and convalescent, were from the United States, Italy and Spain.

This sequence was found in a woman between 18 and 30 years old with acute COVID-19. The chain recombines TRBV9 with TRBJ1-1; 12 bases line up with TRBD1. The specimen sequenced was PBMCs or T cells enriched from blood (not recorded which). This CDR3 is CASSVAPGTGGAGTEAFF. The CDR3 coding sequence is TGTGCCAGCAGCGTAGCCCCCGGGACAGGGGGCGCAGGTACTGAAGCTTTCTTT. Looking up the rest from reference TRBV9 and TRBJ1-1 gives the full variable domain: DSGVTQTPKHLITATGQRVTLRCSPRSGDLSVYWYQQSLDQGLQFLIQYYNGEERAKGNILERFSAQQFPDLHSELNLSSLELGDSALYFCASSVAPGTGGAGTEAFFGQGTRLTVV.